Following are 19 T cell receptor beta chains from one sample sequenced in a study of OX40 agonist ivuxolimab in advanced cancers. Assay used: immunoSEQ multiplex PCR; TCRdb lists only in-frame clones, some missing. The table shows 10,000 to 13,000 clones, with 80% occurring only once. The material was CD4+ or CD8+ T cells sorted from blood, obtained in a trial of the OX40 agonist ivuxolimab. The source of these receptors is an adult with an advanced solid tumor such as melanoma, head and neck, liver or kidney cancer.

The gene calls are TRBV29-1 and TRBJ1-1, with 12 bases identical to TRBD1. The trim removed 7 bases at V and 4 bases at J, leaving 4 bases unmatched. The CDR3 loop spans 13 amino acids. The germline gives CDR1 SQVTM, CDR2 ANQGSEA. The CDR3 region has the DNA TGCAGCGCTGGGGACAGGGGGCTCACTGAAGCTTTCTTT. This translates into CSAGDRGLTEAFF.

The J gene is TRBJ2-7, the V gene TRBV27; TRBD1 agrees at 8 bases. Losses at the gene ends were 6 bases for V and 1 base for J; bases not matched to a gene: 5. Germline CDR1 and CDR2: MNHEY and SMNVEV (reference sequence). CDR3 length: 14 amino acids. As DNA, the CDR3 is TGTGCCAGCAGAGATGGACAGGGATCCTACGAGCAGTACTTC. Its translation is CASRDGQGSYEQYF.

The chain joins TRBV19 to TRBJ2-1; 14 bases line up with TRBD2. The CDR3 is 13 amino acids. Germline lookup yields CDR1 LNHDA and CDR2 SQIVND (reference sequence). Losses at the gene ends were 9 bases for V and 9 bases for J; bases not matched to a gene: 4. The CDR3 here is CASRLAGGVEQFF. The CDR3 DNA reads TGTGCCAGCAGACTAGCGGGGGGGGTTGAGCAGTTCTTC. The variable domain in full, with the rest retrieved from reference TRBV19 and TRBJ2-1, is DGGITQSPKYLFRKEGQNVTLSCEQNLNHDAMYWYRQDPGQGLRLIYYSQIVNDFQKGDIAEGYSVSREKKESFPLTVTSAQKNPTAFYLCASRLAGGVEQFFGPGTRLTVL.

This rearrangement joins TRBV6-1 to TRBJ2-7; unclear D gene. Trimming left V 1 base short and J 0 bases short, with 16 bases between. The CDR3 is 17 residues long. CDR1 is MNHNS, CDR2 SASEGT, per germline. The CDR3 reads CASSEGYPPISSYEQYF. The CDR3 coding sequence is TGTGCCAGCAGTGAAGGGTACCCCCCAATTTCCTCCTACGAGCAGTACTTC.

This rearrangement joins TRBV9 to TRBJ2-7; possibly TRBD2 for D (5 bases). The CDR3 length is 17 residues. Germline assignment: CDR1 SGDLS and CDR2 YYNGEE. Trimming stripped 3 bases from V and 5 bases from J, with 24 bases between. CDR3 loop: CASSAAPTRLGVNEQYF. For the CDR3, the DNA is TGTGCCAGCAGCGCCGCCCCCACTCGCCTCGGGGTGAACGAGCAGTACTTC.

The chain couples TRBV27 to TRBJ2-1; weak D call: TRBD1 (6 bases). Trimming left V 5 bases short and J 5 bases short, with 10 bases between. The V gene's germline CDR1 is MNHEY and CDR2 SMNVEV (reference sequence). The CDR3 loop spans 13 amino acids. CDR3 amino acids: CASSGQGHNEQFF. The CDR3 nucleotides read TGTGCCAGCAGTGGGCAGGGGCACAATGAGCAGTTCTTC.

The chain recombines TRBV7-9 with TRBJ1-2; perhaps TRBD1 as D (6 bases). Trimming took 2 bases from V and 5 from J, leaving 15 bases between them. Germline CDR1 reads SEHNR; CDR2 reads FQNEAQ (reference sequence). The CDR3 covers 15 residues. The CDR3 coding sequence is TGTGCCAGCAGCTTATCTCAGGGGCGCAGGTATGGCTACACCTTC. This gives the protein CASSLSQGRRYGYTF.

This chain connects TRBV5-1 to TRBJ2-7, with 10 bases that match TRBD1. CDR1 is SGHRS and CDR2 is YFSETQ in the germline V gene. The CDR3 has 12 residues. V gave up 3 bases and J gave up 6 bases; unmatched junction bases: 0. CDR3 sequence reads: CASSWDRGEQYF. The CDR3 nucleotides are TGCGCCAGCAGCTGGGACAGGGGCGAGCAGTACTTC.

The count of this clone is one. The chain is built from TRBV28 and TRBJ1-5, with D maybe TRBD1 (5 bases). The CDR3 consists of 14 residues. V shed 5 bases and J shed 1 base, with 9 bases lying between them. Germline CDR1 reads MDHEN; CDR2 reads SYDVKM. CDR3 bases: TGTGCCAGCAGTGGGACGCTGAGCAATCAGCCCCAGCATTTT. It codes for CASSGTLSNQPQHF.

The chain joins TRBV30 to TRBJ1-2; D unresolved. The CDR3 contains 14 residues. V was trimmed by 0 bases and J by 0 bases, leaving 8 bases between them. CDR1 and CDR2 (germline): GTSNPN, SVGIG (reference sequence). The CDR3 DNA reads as TGTGCCTGGAGTGTAGTCGGAGCTAACTATGGCTACACCTTC. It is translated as CAWSVVGANYGYTF.

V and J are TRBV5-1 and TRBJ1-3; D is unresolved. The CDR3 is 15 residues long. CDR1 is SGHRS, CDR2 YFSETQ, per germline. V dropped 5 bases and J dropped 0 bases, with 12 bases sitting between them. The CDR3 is CASRAGRHSGNTIYF. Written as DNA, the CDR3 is TGCGCCAGCAGGGCCGGACGGCACTCTGGAAACACCATATATTTT.

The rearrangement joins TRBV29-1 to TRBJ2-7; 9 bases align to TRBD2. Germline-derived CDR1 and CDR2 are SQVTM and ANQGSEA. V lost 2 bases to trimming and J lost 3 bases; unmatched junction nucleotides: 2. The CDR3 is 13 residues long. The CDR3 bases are TGCAGCGTTGAAAAGCGGGGGGACTACGAGCAGTACTTC. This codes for CSVEKRGDYEQYF.

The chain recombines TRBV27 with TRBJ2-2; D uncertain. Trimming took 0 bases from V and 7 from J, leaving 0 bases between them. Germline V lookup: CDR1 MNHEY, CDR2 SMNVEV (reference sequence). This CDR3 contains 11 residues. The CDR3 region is CASSLSGELFF. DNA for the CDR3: TGTGCCAGCAGTTTATCCGGGGAGCTGTTTTTT.

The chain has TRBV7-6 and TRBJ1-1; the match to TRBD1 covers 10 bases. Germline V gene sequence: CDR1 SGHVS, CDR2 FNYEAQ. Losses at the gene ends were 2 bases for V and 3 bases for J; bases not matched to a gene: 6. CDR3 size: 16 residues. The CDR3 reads CASSLRDRGGDTEAFF. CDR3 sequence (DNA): TGTGCCAGCAGCTTAAGGGACAGGGGAGGGGACACTGAAGCTTTCTTT.

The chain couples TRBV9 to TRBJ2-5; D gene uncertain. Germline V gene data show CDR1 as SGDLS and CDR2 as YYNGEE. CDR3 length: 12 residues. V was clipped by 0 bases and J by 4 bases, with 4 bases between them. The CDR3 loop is CASSVAGETQYF. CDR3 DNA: TGTGCCAGCAGCGTAGCTGGAGAGACCCAGTACTTC.

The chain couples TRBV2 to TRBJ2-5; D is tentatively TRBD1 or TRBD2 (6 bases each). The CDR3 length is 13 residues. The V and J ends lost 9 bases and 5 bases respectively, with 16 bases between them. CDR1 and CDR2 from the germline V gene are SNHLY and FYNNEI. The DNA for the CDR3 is TGTGCCAGTAGCGGTACAAGGGGGGAGACCCAGTACTTC. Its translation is CASSGTRGETQYF.

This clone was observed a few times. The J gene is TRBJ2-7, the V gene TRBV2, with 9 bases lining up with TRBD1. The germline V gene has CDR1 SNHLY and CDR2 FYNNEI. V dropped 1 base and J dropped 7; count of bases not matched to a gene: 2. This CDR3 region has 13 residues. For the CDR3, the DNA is TGTGCCAGCAGTGAAGAGGGGACAGGGGAGCAGTACTTC. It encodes CASSEEGTGEQYF.

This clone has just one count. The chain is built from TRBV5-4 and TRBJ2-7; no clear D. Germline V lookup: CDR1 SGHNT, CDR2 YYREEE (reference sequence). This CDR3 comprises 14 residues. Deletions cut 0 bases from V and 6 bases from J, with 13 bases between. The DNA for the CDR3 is TGTGCCAGCAGCTTGGGTGTACAAATGGGCGAGCAGTACTTC. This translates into CASSLGVQMGEQYF.

The CDR3 DNA reads TGTGCCAGCAGCGTAGACCGGGACCTAGGTGGCAATCAGCCCCAGCATTTT. Amino acids: CASSVDRDLGGNQPQHF. V usage is TRBV9 and J usage is TRBJ1-5; D possibly corresponds to TRBD1 (5 bases). Germline CDR1 SGDLS, CDR2 YYNGEE. Trimming took 0 bases from V and 2 from J, leaving 15 bases between them. The CDR3 length is 17 residues.